This T cell receptor (beta chain) was captured in a study of blood T cell repertoires in COVID-19. Study background: Donors in the United States, Italy and Spain gave samples during acute or convalescent COVID-19. In each case, the material was cDNA or gDNA derived from T cells, B-cell-depleted T cells, or PBMCs.

V gave up 4 bases and J gave up 2 bases; unmatched junction bases: 2. The CDR3 spans 13 residues. CDR1 and CDR2 from the germline V gene are MGHRA and YSYEKL. Per the original methods: Counts of nucleated cells, estimated from reference gene primer amplification, were obtained. Some clones are missing from TCRdb's copy, which holds only in-frame ones; the method was immunoSEQ multiplex PCR. V and J calls and clone size follow that table, whereas D and trimming were derived from the DNA. The sample records 250,000 or so clones, around 87% being singletons. V and J are TRBV4-1 and TRBJ2-7, with 7 bases that match TRBD1. The clonotype originates from a woman in her forties who had recovered from COVID-19. Sequenced material: peripheral blood. The CDR3 DNA reads as TGCGCCAGCAGCCGGGACAGAACCTACGAGCAGTACTTC. Residues: CASSRDRTYEQYF.